The rows below give T cell receptor beta chains drawn from one sample of a study of T cells after yellow fever vaccination. MiXCR was run by TCRdb on the 5' RACE reads, yielding one entry per CDR3 protein. The repertoire holds roughly 63,000 distinct CDR3 sequences, about 7% seen once, with 30% to 45% in the top ten. Sequenced here: CD8+ T cells sorted from PBMCs, sampled 15 days after the yellow fever booster vaccination. The source is a man aged 25 to 45 who received the YFV17D yellow fever vaccine. CDR3s include the opening cysteine and the closing phenylalanine or tryptophan. A D gene is named only where the DNA matches it firmly. Clone sizes are given selectively: once, few, many, or a class where the clone is expanded.

V gene	J gene	D gene	clone size	CDR3 DNA	CDR3 protein
TRBV6-6	TRBJ2-1	-	many	TGTGCCAGCAGTTACAATGTGGGAGATGAGCAGTTCTTC	CASSYNVGDEQFF
TRBV6-5	TRBJ2-5	-	many	TGTGCCACCAGGACAGTCCAAGAGACCCAGTACTTC	CATRTVQETQYF
TRBV25-1	TRBJ2-7	TRBD2	many	TGTGCCAGCACCTCTAGCGGGGTGGGCGAGCAGTACTTC	CASTSSGVGEQYF
TRBV16	TRBJ1-5	-	few	TGTGCCAGCAGCCCAGGGGAAAATCAGCCCCAGCATTTT	CASSPGENQPQHF
TRBV7-2	TRBJ2-7	-	few	TGTGCCAGCAGCCGCCAGGCAGAGCAGTACTTC	CASSRQAEQYF
TRBV5-1	TRBJ2-1	-	many	TGCGCCAGCAGCCTCCGGGACCCCACCTACAATGAGCAGTTCTTC	CASSLRDPTYNEQFF
TRBV20-1	TRBJ1-1	-	many	TGCAGTGCTAGTTCCCTAGAAGCTTTCTTT	CSASSLEAFF
TRBV9	TRBJ2-1	-	few	TGTGCCAGCAGCGTAGTATCGGCGAATGAGCAGTTCTTC	CASSVVSANEQFF
TRBV25-1	TRBJ2-7	-	many	TGTGCCAGCAGTGGCCGGGACGAGCAGTACTTC	CASSGRDEQYF
TRBV6-5	TRBJ1-3	-	many	TGTGCCAGCAGTTACGACGACGCTGGAAACACCATATATTTT	CASSYDDAGNTIYF
TRBV4-1	TRBJ1-6	-	-	TGCGCCAGCAGCCGAGGTTGGGGGATCGAAAATTCACCCCTCCACTTT	CASSRGWGIENSPLHF
TRBV9	TRBJ2-1	TRBD2	few	TGTGTCAGCAGCCACAGCGCCGGGGAGGGCCGGTGGAATGAGCAGTTCTTC	CVSSHSAGEGRWNEQFF
TRBV7-9	TRBJ2-1	TRBD2	many	TGTGCCAGCAGCTTTTCCAGCGGGAGGGCGACTGAGCAGTTCTTC	CASSFSSGRATEQFF
TRBV20-1	TRBJ2-7	-	-	TGCAGTGCTAGGGAGAGGGGTCACTACGAGCAGTACTTC	CSARERGHYEQYF
TRBV7-6	TRBJ2-7	TRBD2	many	TGTGCCAGCAGCTTTTCTAGCGGGGGCTCTTACGAGCAGTACTTC	CASSFSSGGSYEQYF
TRBV7-9	TRBJ2-1	-	many	TGTGCCAGCAGCTCAAATCTATTTGAGCAGTTCTTC	CASSSNLFEQFF
TRBV5-1	TRBJ2-7	TRBD1	many	TGCGCCAGCAGCTTGGGACAGGGGGGCGAGCAGTACTTC	CASSLGQGGEQYF
TRBV29-1	TRBJ2-1	TRBD2	many	TGCAGCGTTGGCGTACTTGGGACTAAGGGCTACAATGAGCAGTTCTTC	CSVGVLGTKGYNEQFF
TRBV20-1	TRBJ2-3	-	-	TGCAGTGCTAGTATCCTAGCGAACACAGATACGCAGTATTTT	CSASILANTDTQYF
TRBV18	TRBJ1-1	-	few	TGTGCCAGCTCACCAGGGGGGTTGAACACTGAAGCTTTCTTT	CASSPGGLNTEAFF
TRBV7-6	TRBJ1-4	-	many	TGTGCCAGCAGCTTGGGACCTGCGGCTAATGAAAAACTGTTTTTT	CASSLGPAANEKLFF
TRBV9	TRBJ2-1	TRBD2	many	TGTGCCAGCAGCGTAGTAGCGGGAGGGCCGGGTGAGCAGTTCTTC	CASSVVAGGPGEQFF
TRBV2	TRBJ2-1	TRBD2	many	TGTGCCAGCATGGGCGGGAGGATCTCCTACAATGAGCAGTTCTTC	CASMGGRISYNEQFF
TRBV29-1	TRBJ2-5	-	many	TGCAGCGTTGATCCCCCAGGGCGAATGGGGACCCAGTACTTC	CSVDPPGRMGTQYF
TRBV6-5	TRBJ2-3	-	many	TGTGCCAGCAGTTACTCCGGACCAACCACAGATACGCAGTATTTT	CASSYSGPTTDTQYF
TRBV11-2	TRBJ2-3	TRBD2	many	TGTGCCAGCCCTTGTGGACTAGCGGGAGGAGTTCCAGATACGCAGTATTTT	CASPCGLAGGVPDTQYF
TRBV7-8	TRBJ2-1	-	many	TGTGCCAGCACAACTGGGAGCTCCTACAATGAGCAGTTCTTC	CASTTGSSYNEQFF
TRBV11-2	TRBJ2-7	-	few	TGTGCCAGCAGCCCCGCCAGGTTCTACGAGCAGTACTTC	CASSPARFYEQYF
TRBV29-1	TRBJ2-2	-	-	TGCAGCGTTGAGGACTATTCGAACACCGGGGAGCTGTTTTTT	CSVEDYSNTGELFF